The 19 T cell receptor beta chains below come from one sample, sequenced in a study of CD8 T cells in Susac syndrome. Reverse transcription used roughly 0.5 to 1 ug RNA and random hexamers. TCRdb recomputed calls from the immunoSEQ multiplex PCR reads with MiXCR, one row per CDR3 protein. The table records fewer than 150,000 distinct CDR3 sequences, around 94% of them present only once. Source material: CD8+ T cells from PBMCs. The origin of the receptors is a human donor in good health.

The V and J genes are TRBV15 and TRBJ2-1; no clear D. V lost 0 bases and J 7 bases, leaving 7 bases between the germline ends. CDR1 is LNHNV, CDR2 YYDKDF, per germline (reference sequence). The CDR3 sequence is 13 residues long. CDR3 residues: CATSRDMPNEQFF. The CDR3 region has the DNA TGTGCCACCAGCAGAGATATGCCGAATGAGCAGTTCTTC.

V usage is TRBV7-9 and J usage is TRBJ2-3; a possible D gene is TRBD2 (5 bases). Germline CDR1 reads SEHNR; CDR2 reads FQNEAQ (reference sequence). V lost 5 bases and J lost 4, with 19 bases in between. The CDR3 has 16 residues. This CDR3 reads CASSRQSGKRADTQYF. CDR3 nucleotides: TGTGCCAGCAGCCGCCAGTCGGGGAAACGCGCAGATACGCAGTATTTT.

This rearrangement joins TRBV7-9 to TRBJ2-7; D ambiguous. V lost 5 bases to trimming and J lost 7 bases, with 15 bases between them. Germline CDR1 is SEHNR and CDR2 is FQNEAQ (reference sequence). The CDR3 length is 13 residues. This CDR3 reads CASSPSPLGEQYF. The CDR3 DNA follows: TGTGCCAGCAGCCCAAGTCCCCTAGGGGAGCAGTACTTC.

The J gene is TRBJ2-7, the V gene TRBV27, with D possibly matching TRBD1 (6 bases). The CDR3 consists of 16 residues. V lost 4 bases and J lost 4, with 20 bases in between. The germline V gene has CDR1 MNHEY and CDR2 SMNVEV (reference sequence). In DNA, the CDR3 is TGTGCCAGCAGTTCGCTCGAGACAGGCCTTATGTACGAGCAGTACTTC. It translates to CASSSLETGLMYEQYF.

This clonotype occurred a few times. CDR3 bases: TGTGCCAGCTCACCACCGGGCCAAAGCACAGATACGCAGTATTTT. Protein sequence: CASSPPGQSTDTQYF. This chain uses TRBV18 with TRBJ2-3; D is undetermined. The CDR3 is 15 residues long. V lost 0 bases and J lost 0, with 7 bases in between. Germline CDR1 is KGHSH and CDR2 is LQKENI.

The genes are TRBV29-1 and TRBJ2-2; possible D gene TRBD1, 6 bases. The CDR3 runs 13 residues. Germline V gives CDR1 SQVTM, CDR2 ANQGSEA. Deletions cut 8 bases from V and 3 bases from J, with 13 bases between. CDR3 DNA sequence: TGCAGCACCCGGGACATAGACACCGGGGAGCTGTTTTTT. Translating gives CSTRDIDTGELFF.

The CDR3 nucleotides are TGTGCCAGCAGCTTGACGGGAGTAGACGAGCAGTACTTC. This gives the protein CASSLTGVDEQYF. V and J are TRBV7-9 and TRBJ2-7, with D maybe TRBD2 (6 bases). CDR1 and CDR2 (germline): SEHNR, FQNEAQ (reference sequence). The CDR3 contains 13 residues. V dropped 3 bases and J dropped 5 bases, with 11 bases sitting between them.

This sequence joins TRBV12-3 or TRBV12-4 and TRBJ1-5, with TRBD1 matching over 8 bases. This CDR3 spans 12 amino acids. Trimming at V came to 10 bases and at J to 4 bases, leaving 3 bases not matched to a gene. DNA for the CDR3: TGTGCCATTAACAGGGGGAATCAGCCCCAGCATTTT. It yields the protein CAINRGNQPQHF.

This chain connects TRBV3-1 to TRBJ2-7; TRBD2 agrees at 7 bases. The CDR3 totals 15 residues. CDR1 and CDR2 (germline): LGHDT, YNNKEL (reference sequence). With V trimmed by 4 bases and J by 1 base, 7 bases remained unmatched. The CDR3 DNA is TGTGCCAGCAGCCCCCCCGGACTAGGGTCCTACGAGCAGTACTTC. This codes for CASSPPGLGSYEQYF.

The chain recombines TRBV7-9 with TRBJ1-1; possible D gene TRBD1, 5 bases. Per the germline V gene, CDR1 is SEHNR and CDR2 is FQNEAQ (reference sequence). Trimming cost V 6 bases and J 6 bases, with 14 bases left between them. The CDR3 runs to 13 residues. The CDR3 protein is CASSPQGAAEAFF. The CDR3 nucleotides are TGTGCCAGCAGTCCCCAGGGAGCAGCTGAAGCTTTCTTT.

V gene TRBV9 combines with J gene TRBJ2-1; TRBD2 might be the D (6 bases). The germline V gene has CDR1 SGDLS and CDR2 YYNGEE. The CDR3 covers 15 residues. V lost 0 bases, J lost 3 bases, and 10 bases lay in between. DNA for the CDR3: TGTGCCAGCAGCGTAGAGGGACTGGACTACAATGAGCAGTTCTTC. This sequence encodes CASSVEGLDYNEQFF.

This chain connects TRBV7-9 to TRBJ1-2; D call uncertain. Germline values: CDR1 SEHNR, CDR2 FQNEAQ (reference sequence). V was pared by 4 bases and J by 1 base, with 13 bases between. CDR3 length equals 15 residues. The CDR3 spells CASSSLDGVNYGYTF. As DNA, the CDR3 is TGTGCCAGCAGCTCCCTTGACGGTGTTAACTATGGCTACACCTTC.

CDR3 amino acids: CASSFQNNEQFF. The CDR3 region has the DNA TGTGCCAGCAGTTTCCAGAACAATGAGCAGTTCTTC. The chain links TRBV27 to TRBJ2-1; D gene unclear. Looked up from germline, CDR1 is MNHEY and CDR2 is SMNVEV (reference sequence). Trimming removed 3 bases at V and 5 bases at J, with 5 bases between. The CDR3 is made up of 12 amino acids.

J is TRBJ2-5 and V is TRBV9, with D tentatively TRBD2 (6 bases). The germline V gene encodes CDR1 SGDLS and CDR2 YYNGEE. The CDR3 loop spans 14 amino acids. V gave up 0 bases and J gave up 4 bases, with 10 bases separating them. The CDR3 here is CASSVVGGAETQYF. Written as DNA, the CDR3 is TGTGCCAGCAGCGTAGTCGGGGGAGCAGAGACCCAGTACTTC.

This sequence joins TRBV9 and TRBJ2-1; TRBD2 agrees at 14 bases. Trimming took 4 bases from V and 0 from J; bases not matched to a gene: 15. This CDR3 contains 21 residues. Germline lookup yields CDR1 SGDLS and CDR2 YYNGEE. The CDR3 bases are TGTGCCAGCAGCTCCAACCGACTAGCGGGAGGGCCCGGGAGCTCCTACAATGAGCAGTTCTTC. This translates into CASSSNRLAGGPGSSYNEQFF.

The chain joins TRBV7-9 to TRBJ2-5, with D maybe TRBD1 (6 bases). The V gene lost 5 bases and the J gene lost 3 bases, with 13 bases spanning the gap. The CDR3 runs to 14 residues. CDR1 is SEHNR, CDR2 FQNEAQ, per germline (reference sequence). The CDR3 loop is CASSVRDKEETQYF. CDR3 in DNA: TGTGCCAGCAGCGTCCGGGACAAAGAAGAGACCCAGTACTTC.

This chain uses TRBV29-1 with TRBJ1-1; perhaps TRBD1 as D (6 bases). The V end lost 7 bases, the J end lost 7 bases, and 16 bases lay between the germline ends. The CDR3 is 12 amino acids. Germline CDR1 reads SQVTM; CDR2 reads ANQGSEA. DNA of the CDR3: TGCAGCGCTACAGGGTTGACAAATGAAGCTTTCTTT. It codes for CSATGLTNEAFF.

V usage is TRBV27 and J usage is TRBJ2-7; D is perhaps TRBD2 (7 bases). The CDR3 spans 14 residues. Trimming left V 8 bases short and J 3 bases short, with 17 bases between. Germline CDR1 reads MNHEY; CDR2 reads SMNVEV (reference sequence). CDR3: CASSPRGAIYEQYF. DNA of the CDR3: TGTGCCAGCTCGCCTCGGGGGGCGATCTACGAGCAGTACTTC.

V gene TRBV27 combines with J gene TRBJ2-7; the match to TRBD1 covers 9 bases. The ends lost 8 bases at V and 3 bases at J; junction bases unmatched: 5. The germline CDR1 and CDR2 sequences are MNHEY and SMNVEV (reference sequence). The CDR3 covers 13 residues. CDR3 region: CASRGQGVYEQYF. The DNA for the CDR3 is TGTGCCAGCCGGGGACAGGGAGTCTACGAGCAGTACTTC.